This paragraph covers one TCR beta chain sequence. What it binds is unknown. The data were obtained in a study of OX40 agonist ivuxolimab in advanced cancers. Study as a whole: Clinicians treated patients with ivuxolimab, an agonistic anti-OX40 (CD134) antibody. Partial responses were recorded for three patients, including one with hepatocellular carcinoma and two with cutaneous melanoma. Notes on the study in general: Normalized expansion of T-cell clones was also low for some nonresponders. Both CD4+ and CD8+ T cell populations in blood had undergone clonal expansion by week 6 at 0.1 to 3.0 mg/kg.

Germline assignment: CDR1 MNHEY and CDR2 SMNVEV (reference sequence). The V and J ends lost 8 bases and 4 bases, in that order; junction bases with no gene match: 12. The CDR3 is made up of 15 amino acids. Profiling relied on immunoSEQ multiplex PCR, and the TCRdb table lists in-frame clones only, not all of them. The sample comprises fewer than 95,000 clones, around four fifths of which are singletons, and 6.6% rests with the top ten. The sample in question was CD4+ or CD8+ T cells sorted from blood, obtained in a trial of the OX40 agonist ivuxolimab. The chain uses TRBV27 and TRBJ2-5, with TRBD1 identical over 8 bases. The sequence was obtained from an adult with an advanced solid tumor such as melanoma, head and neck, liver or kidney cancer. The chain's CDR3 is CASSLDRGVGETQYF. Written as DNA, the CDR3 is TGTGCCAGCTCACTCGACAGGGGAGTTGGAGAGACCCAGTACTTC.